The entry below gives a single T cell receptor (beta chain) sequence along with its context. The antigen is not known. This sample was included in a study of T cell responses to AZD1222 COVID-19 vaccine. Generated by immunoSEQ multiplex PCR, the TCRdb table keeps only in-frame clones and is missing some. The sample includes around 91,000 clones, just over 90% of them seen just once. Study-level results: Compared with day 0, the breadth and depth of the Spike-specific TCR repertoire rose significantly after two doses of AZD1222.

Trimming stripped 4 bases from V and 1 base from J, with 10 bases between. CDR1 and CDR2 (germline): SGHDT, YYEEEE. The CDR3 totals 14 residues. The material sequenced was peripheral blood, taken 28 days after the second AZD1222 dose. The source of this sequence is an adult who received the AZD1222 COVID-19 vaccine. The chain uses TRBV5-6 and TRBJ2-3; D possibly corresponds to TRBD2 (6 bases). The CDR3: CASSLSGGTDTQYF. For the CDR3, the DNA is TGTGCCAGCAGCCTTAGCGGAGGCACAGATACGCAGTATTTT.